This is a list of T cell receptor beta chains from one sample in a study of cytomegalovirus exposure and HLA in healthy donors. Repertoires were generated with immunoSEQ multiplex PCR, while TCRdb's copy carries only in-frame clones and drops some. The top ten hold approximately 2.3% of the sample, which has some 160,000 clones, around three quarters seen once. The sequencing sample was made of PBMCs. The receptors were sampled from a man aged 50 to 60 in good health and CMV-seropositive. Both conserved end residues are part of each CDR3. The order of the fields is CDR3 protein, CDR3 DNA, D gene, V gene, clone size, J gene. A D gene is named only where the DNA matches it firmly. Expanded clones get a size class; other rows say once, few or many, or leave the size out.

CASSAETGRQETQYF,TGTGCCAGCAGCGCCGAGACAGGTCGCCAAGAGACCCAGTACTTC,.,TRBV9,.,TRBJ2-5
CASSPTGGTDTQYF,TGTGCCAGCAGTCCGACAGGGGGCACAGATACGCAGTATTTT,TRBD1,TRBV6-5,.,TRBJ2-3
CASSSALGTGKEFF,TGTGCCAGCAGCTCGGCCCTAGGGACAGGGAAAGAGTTCTTC,TRBD1,TRBV7-2,.,TRBJ2-1
CASWTGVRDTQYF,TGTGCCAGTTGGACAGGGGTCAGAGATACGCAGTATTTT,TRBD1,TRBV6-5,.,TRBJ2-3
CASRDPPGETQYF,TGTGCCAGCAGGGACCCGCCGGGGGAGACCCAGTACTTC,.,TRBV6-1,few,TRBJ2-5
CASSLFSSEDTQYF,TGTGCCAGCAGCTTGTTTAGTAGTGAGGATACGCAGTATTTT,.,TRBV5-4,.,TRBJ2-3
CASSFLGGSNTEAFF,TGCGCCAGCAGCTTCCTCGGGGGGTCTAACACTGAAGCTTTCTTT,.,TRBV5-1,.,TRBJ1-1
CASSLQTGAGETQYF,TGCGCCAGCAGCTTGCAGACAGGGGCAGGGGAGACCCAGTACTTC,TRBD1,TRBV5-1,.,TRBJ2-5
CASSVGVTGELFF,TGTGCCAGCAGTGTCGGGGTCACCGGGGAGCTGTTTTTT,.,TRBV2,.,TRBJ2-2
CASSQVIGQGRGYTF,TGCGCCAGCAGCCAAGTGATAGGACAGGGGCGCGGCTACACCTTC,TRBD1,TRBV4-3,once,TRBJ1-2
CASSVERQVTDAQYF,TGTGCCAGCAGCGTCGAAAGACAGGTTACAGATGCGCAGTATTTT,.,TRBV9,.,TRBJ2-3
CASSPGVTEAFF,TGTGCCAGCAGTCCAGGGGTAACTGAAGCTTTCTTT,.,TRBV5-6,few,TRBJ1-1
CASQAGGGTLWSGANVLTF,TGTGCCAGTCAGGCGGGGGGGGGTACTCTTTGGTCTGGGGCCAACGTCCTGACTTTC,TRBD2,TRBV28,.,TRBJ2-6
CASRSGGYEKLFF,TGTGCCAGCAGATCAGGGGGCTATGAAAAACTGTTTTTT,TRBD1,TRBV6-6,.,TRBJ1-4
CASSQPGQGITEAFF,TGCGCCAGCAGTCAGCCGGGACAGGGTATAACTGAAGCTTTCTTT,TRBD1,TRBV23-1,few,TRBJ1-1